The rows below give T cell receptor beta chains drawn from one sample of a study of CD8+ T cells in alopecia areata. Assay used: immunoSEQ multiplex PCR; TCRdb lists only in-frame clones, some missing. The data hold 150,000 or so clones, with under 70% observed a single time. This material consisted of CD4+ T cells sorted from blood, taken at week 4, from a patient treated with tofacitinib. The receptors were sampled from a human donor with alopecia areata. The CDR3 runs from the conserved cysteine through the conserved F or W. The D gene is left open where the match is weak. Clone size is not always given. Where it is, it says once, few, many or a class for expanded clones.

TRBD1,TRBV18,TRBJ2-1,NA,TGTGCCAGCTCCCGGGACAGGGGGGACAATGAGCAGTTCTTC,CASSRDRGDNEQFF
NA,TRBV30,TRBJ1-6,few,TGTGCCTGGAGTGGAGGACAGACGAAGACGCTCCACTTT,CAWSGGQTKTLHF
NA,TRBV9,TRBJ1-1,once,TGTGCCAGCAGCGTAGATCGGTTGACTGAAGCTTTCTTT,CASSVDRLTEAFF
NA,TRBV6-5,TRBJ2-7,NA,TGTGCCAGCAGTCGGACAGCCCCAGCTAGAGAGCAGTACTTC,CASSRTAPAREQYF
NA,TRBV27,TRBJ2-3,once,TGTGCCAGCAGTTCCGACTTGTACACAGATACGCAGTATTTT,CASSSDLYTDTQYF
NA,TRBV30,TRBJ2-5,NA,TGTGCCTGGAGTGTTGGTCTAGCAGAGGAGACCCAGTACTTC,CAWSVGLAEETQYF
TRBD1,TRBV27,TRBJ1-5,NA,TGTGCCAGCAGCAGGACAGGGAAGGTACCCCAGCATTTT,CASSRTGKVPQHF
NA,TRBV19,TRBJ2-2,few,TGTGCCAGTGGCCTCCAGGGGCACACCGGGGAGCTGTTTTTT,CASGLQGHTGELFF
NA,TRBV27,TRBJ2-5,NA,TGTGCCAGCAGTTCAAGTGCGGGTAGGGGGACCCAGTACTTC,CASSSSAGRGTQYF
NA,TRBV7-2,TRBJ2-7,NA,TGTGCCAGCAGCTCTGGGGTCATCTACGAGCAGTACTTC,CASSSGVIYEQYF
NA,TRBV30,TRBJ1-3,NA,TGTGCCTGGAGTCCCGGGTTGGGAAACACCATATATTTT,CAWSPGLGNTIYF
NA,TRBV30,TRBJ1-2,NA,TGTGCCTGGAGTGTAAGGGCAGCCTATGGCTACACCTTC,CAWSVRAAYGYTF
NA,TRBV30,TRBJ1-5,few,TGTGCCTGGAGTGTACCGGACAGAGAGCCCCAGCATTTT,CAWSVPDREPQHF
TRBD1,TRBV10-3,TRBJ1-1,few,TGTGCCATCAGTGGGGGACAGGGGGCAACTGAAGCTTTCTTT,CAISGGQGATEAFF
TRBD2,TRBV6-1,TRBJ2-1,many,TGTGCCAGCAGCTTTACTAGCGGGGGGGCCAATGAGCAGTTCTTC,CASSFTSGGANEQFF
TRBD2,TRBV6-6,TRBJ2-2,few,TGTGCCAGCAGCTCCACTAGCGCCGGGGAGCTGTTTTTT,CASSSTSAGELFF
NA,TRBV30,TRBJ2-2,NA,TGTGCCTCCCTTCTCTCCCCCAGAGCATACACCGGGGAGCTGTTTTTT,CASLLSPRAYTGELFF
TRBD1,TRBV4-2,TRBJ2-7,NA,TGTGCCAGCAGCCCACCGACAGGGCAGCTTGGCGAGCAGTACTTC,CASSPPTGQLGEQYF
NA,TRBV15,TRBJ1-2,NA,TGTGCCACCACAAGTCTGGACGCCCGGGGTGGCTACACCTTC,CATTSLDARGGYTF
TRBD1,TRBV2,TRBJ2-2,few,TGTGCCAGCAACAGGGGTAAAACCGGGGAGCTGTTTTTT,CASNRGKTGELFF
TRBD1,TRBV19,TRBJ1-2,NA,TGTGCCAGTAGATCGGGACAGGCCAGCGGCTACACCTTC,CASRSGQASGYTF
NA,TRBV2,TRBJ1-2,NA,TGTGCCAGCAGTATCAACAGGGTGGGAAACTATGGCTACACCTTC,CASSINRVGNYGYTF
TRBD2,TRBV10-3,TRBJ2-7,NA,TGTGCCACCAAACTAGCGGGGGAGCAGTACTTC,CATKLAGEQYF
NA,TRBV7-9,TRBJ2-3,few,TGTGCCAGCATAGGGATACGTTCCGATACGCAGTATTTT,CASIGIRSDTQYF
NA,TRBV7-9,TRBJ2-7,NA,TGTGCCAGCAGCTTTCAAAGGCTGAGCTCCTACGAGCAGTACTTC,CASSFQRLSSYEQYF
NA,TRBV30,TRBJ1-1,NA,TGTGCCTGGAGGGCTCCTGGGGGGTACACTGAAGCTTTCTTT,CAWRAPGGYTEAFF
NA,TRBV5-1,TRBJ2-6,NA,TGCGCCAGCAGCTTGGATCGTCCTGGGGCCAACGTCCTGACTTTC,CASSLDRPGANVLTF
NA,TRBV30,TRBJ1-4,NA,TGTGCTGGATCGGGGGGCTCCGCAAAACTGTTTTTT,CAGSGGSAKLFF
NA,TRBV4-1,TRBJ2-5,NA,TGCGCCAGCAGCCAAGACGGTGTGGACGGGCCGGACTTC,CASSQDGVDGPDF
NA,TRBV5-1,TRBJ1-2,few,TGCGCCAGCAGCTTGCAACCGGGACGGGAAAACTATGGCTACACCTTC,CASSLQPGRENYGYTF
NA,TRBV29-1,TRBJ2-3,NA,TGCAGCGCCGGAGGGGGGGTCACAGATACGCAGTATTTT,CSAGGGVTDTQYF
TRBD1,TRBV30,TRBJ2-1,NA,TGTGCCTGGAGTCCGGGGACAGCCCGTTCCAATGAGCAGTTCTTC,CAWSPGTARSNEQFF
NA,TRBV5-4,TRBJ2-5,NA,TGTGCCAGCAGCTTGCCAGGGGTGGAGACCCAGTACTTC,CASSLPGVETQYF
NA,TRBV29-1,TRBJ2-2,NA,TGCAGCGTCCGGGTTGGCACCGGGGAGCTGTTTTTT,CSVRVGTGELFF
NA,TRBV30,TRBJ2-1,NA,TGTGCCTGGAGGGGAAGGTCCTTGAGCGAGCAGTTCTTC,CAWRGRSLSEQFF
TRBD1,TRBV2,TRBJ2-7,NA,TGTGCCAGCAGCAGGGACAGGGGAGGCGAGCAGTACTTC,CASSRDRGGEQYF
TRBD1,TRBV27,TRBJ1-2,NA,TGTGCCAGCAGTTTATCCGGACAGGCCAACTATGGCTACACCTTC,CASSLSGQANYGYTF
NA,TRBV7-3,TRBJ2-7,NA,TGTGCCAGCAGCTTAGGGGGAGCCGACGGCGAGCAGTACTTC,CASSLGGADGEQYF
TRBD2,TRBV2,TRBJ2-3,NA,TGTGCCAGCACCATACCCCCTAGCGGGGGGGCGTATACGCAGTATTTT,CASTIPPSGGAYTQYF
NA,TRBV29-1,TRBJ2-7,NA,TGCAGCGTGACGGGCGGGGCCTACGAGCAGTACTTC,CSVTGGAYEQYF
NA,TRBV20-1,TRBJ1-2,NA,TGCAGTGCTGGGGGATTTTATGGCTACACCTTC,CSAGGFYGYTF
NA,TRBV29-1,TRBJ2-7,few,TGCAGCGTGGTGGGGGCTCCCTCCTACGAGCAGTACTTC,CSVVGAPSYEQYF
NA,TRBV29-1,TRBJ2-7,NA,TGCAGCGTTGAAGCCAGGGGGGGTGACGAGCAGTACTTC,CSVEARGGDEQYF
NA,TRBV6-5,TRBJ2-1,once,TGTGCCAGCAGCCTCCTGGGACTGGACTACAATGAGCAGTTCTTC,CASSLLGLDYNEQFF
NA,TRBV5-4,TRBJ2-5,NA,TGTGCCAGCAGGGCCACGGAGACCCAGTACTTC,CASRATETQYF
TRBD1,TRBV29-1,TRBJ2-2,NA,TGCAGCGCCAAAAACAGGGGGCGCGGCACCGGGGAGCTGTTTTTT,CSAKNRGRGTGELFF